The present T cell receptor beta chain was sequenced within a study of blood T cell repertoires in COVID-19. Whole-study context: Material from acute and convalescent COVID-19 was sourced from the United States, Italy and Spain.

Per the authors' pipeline: Estimation of nucleated cell counts relied on the amplification of reference gene primers. TCRdb's copy holds only in-frame clones and misses some; the assay was immunoSEQ multiplex PCR. V, J and clone size were drawn from that table, and D and trimming were deduced from the DNA. This sample has approximately 76,000 clones, with roughly 85% found just once. Germline-derived CDR1 and CDR2 are MNHEY and SMNVEV (reference sequence). The CDR3 has 14 residues. V lost 5 bases to trimming and J lost 3 bases, with 14 bases between them. The sequence was obtained from a man in his thirties or forties with acute or convalescent COVID-19. Sequences were obtained from peripheral blood. The gene calls are TRBV27 and TRBJ2-7; D not certain. The DNA of the CDR3 is TGTGCCAGCAGTGTCTCATGGTGGAGCTACGAGCAGTACTTC. Translated, it gives CASSVSWWSYEQYF.